The entry below gives a single TCR beta chain sequence along with its context. Antigen specificity is unknown. The data derive from a study of T cell responses to AZD1222 COVID-19 vaccine. Overall study results and limits: Seropositive at baseline were only a handful of AZD1222 recipients. Nearly half of spike-specific TCRs reportedly target unmutated variant regions. Recipients of two AZD1222 doses showed rising Spike-specific TCR breadth and depth.

The germline CDR1 and CDR2 sequences are SNHLY and FYNNEI. This CDR3 region has 15 residues. The V gene end was trimmed by 6 bases and the J gene end by 8 bases; junction bases not matched to a gene: 10. TCRdb keeps only in-frame clones here, not all; method: immunoSEQ multiplex PCR. The sample gives fewer than 150,000 clones, approximately 90% of which show up once; 5.5% to 7.5% is in the top ten. This TCR came from an adult who received the AZD1222 COVID-19 vaccine. Sequencing was performed on peripheral blood, taken 28 days after the second AZD1222 dose. The V and J genes are TRBV2 and TRBJ1-6; TRBD1 matches at 7 bases. CDR3 amino acids: CASSRAGGDYSPLHF. The CDR3 DNA sequence: TGTGCCAGCAGCCGGGCAGGGGGTGACTATTCACCCCTCCACTTT.